These 25 T cell receptor beta chains were sequenced from one sample in a study of Graves' ophthalmopathy and Graves' hyperthyroidism. Using RNA transcripts, the TCR beta CDR3 regions were amplified. RT-PCR was first run with HTBI primers, then multiplex PCR in a second round. TCRdb reprocessed the multiplex PCR reads with MiXCR, giving one entry per CDR3 protein. The sample has about 480,000 distinct CDR3 sequences; about 15% are singletons. The material sequenced was blood. Receptors were obtained from a woman in her twenties or thirties with Graves' ophthalmopathy.

Ten or more counts support this clonotype. The chain has TRBV19 and TRBJ2-2, with D uncertain. Germline CDR1 LNHDA, CDR2 SQIVND (reference sequence). CDR3 length: 15 amino acids. Trimming took off 4 bases at V and 4 bases at J, with 13 bases between the two ends. The chain's CDR3 is CASSTGSQVTGELFF. CDR3 nucleotide sequence: TGTGCCAGTAGTACCGGGTCCCAGGTCACCGGGGAGCTGTTTTTT. Based on the CDR3 plus reference TRBV19 and TRBJ2-2, the full variable domain is DGGITQSPKYLFRKEGQNVTLSCEQNLNHDAMYWYRQDPGQGLRLIYYSQIVNDFQKGDIAEGYSVSREKKESFPLTVTSAQKNPTAFYLCASSTGSQVTGELFFGEGSRLTVL.

This clonotype was seen many times. V is TRBV10-3 and J is TRBJ2-7; TRBD2 might be the D (5 bases). Trimming took 3 bases from V and 0 from J, leaving 9 bases between them. Germline V CDR1 and CDR2: ENHRY, SYGVKD. The CDR3 consists of 14 residues. CDR3 amino acids: CAISEAESSYEQYF. CDR3 DNA sequence: TGTGCCATCAGTGAAGCGGAGAGCTCCTACGAGCAGTACTTC.

This clonotype occurred a few times. This chain links TRBV5-6 with TRBJ1-1; the D gene is possibly TRBD1 (6 bases). The CDR3 runs to 14 residues. Trimming cost V 4 bases and J 6 bases, with 16 bases left between them. CDR1 SGHDT and CDR2 YYEEEE come from the germline V gene. CDR3 protein: CASSPQGEVAEAFF. In DNA form, the CDR3 reads TGTGCCAGCAGCCCACAGGGAGAAGTGGCTGAAGCTTTCTTT.

This chain joins TRBV15 and TRBJ2-2; no clear D. Trimming cost V 0 bases and J 6 bases, with 8 bases left between them. The CDR3 has 14 amino acids. The germline CDR1 and CDR2 sequences are LNHNV and YYDKDF (reference sequence). CDR3 amino acids: CATSRDSGPGELFF. CDR3 nucleotide sequence: TGTGCCACCAGCAGAGATTCGGGCCCCGGGGAGCTGTTTTTT.

Concerning this clonotype itself: A read error is possible here, since a much larger clone lies one base away. The V and J genes are TRBV12-3 or TRBV12-4 and TRBJ1-2, with TRBD1 matching over 8 bases. The CDR3 runs to 14 residues. The CDR3 spells CASSKLQGGDGCTF. The CDR3, as DNA: TGTGCCAGCAGTAAACTACAGGGGGGAGATGGCTGCACCTTC.

The rearrangement links TRBV4-2 to TRBJ2-7; 8 bases are shared with TRBD1. This CDR3 has 17 amino acids. Germline values: CDR1 LGHNA, CDR2 YNFKEQ. With V trimmed by 0 bases and J by 3 bases, 10 bases remained unmatched. The DNA for the CDR3 is TGTGCCAGCAGCCAAGATCCCCCGACAGGGGTAGGCTACGAGCAGTACTTC. Its protein product is CASSQDPPTGVGYEQYF.

This clonotype was observed many times. V gene TRBV20-1 combines with J gene TRBJ1-1; no clear D gene. This CDR3 has 12 amino acids. Germline assignment: CDR1 DFQATT and CDR2 SNEGSKA (reference sequence). V was shortened by 6 bases and J by 3 bases, with 11 bases between the two germline ends. Here the CDR3 reads CSAGRGDTEAFF. The CDR3 nucleotides are TGCAGTGCCGGGCGGGGTGACACTGAAGCTTTCTTT.

There are many counts of this clonotype. This may stem from a read error, because a much larger clone lies one nucleotide away. The V gene is TRBV20-1, the J gene TRBJ1-5; D might be TRBD1 (6 bases). Germline assignment: CDR1 DFQATT and CDR2 SNEGSKA (reference sequence). This CDR3 region has 12 residues. CDR3 region: CSAARGNQLQHF. In DNA, the CDR3 is TGCAGTGCGGCCAGGGGCAATCAGCTCCAGCATTTT.

At least ten counts were recorded for this clonotype. This chain connects TRBV27 to TRBJ2-7; tentatively, D is TRBD2 (6 bases). The germline V and J ends were trimmed by 3 bases and 3 bases, with 9 bases remaining between them. CDR1 MNHEY and CDR2 SMNVEV come from the germline V gene (reference sequence). This CDR3 is built from 13 residues. This chain's CDR3 is CASSFSGVYEQYF. CDR3 in DNA: TGTGCCAGCAGTTTCTCGGGAGTCTACGAGCAGTACTTC.

This clonotype was recorded a few times. This chain connects TRBV11-1 to TRBJ2-1, with 12 nucleotides matching TRBD2. This CDR3 contains 18 residues. Germline V gives CDR1 SGHAT, CDR2 FQDESV (reference sequence). V dropped 5 bases and J dropped 0; count of bases not matched to a gene: 8. CDR3 sequence reads: CASSPGTSGLSSYNEQFF. The CDR3 coding sequence is TGTGCCAGCAGCCCTGGGACTAGCGGGTTGAGCTCCTACAATGAGCAGTTCTTC.

This clonotype showed up many times. The chain couples TRBV2 to TRBJ2-5, with TRBD2 matching 8 bases. With 7 bases clipped from V and 0 bases from J, the junction kept 16 bases outside the gene matches. Germline V lookup: CDR1 SNHLY, CDR2 FYNNEI. The CDR3 covers 18 residues. CDR3 sequence reads: CASTPSFAGGPYQETQYF. CDR3 nucleotide sequence: TGTGCCAGCACCCCTTCTTTTGCGGGAGGCCCGTACCAAGAGACCCAGTACTTC. The complete variable domain, with remaining parts taken from reference TRBV2 and TRBJ2-5, reads EPEVTQTPSHQVTQMGQEVILRCVPISNHLYFYWYRQILGQKVEFLVSFYNNEISEKSEIFDDQFSVERPDGSNFTLKIRSTKLEDSAMYFCASTPSFAGGPYQETQYFGPGTRLLVL.

V and J are TRBV5-1 and TRBJ1-2; D gene ambiguous. Trimming cost V 0 bases and J 3 bases, with 12 bases left between them. Germline V gene lookup returns CDR1 SGHRS and CDR2 YFSETQ. This CDR3 has 15 residues. The DNA of the CDR3 is TGCGCCAGCAGCTTGGGGGTCCAAGGATACTATGGCTACACCTTC. This codes for CASSLGVQGYYGYTF.

This clonotype was seen ten or more times. This chain joins TRBV12-3 or TRBV12-4 and TRBJ1-1; D gene unclear. CDR3 length: 15 residues. The germline V and J ends were trimmed by 5 bases and 2 bases, with 15 bases remaining between them. The CDR3 region has the DNA TGTGCCAGCAGTCGTGATAGGGCCGTCAACACTGAAGCTTTCTTT. Its protein is CASSRDRAVNTEAFF.

This clonotype was recorded a few times. V and J are TRBV2 and TRBJ2-3; 11 bases map to TRBD2. The CDR3 has 16 amino acids. Germline V gene data show CDR1 as SNHLY and CDR2 as FYNNEI. V shed 3 bases and J 1 base; nucleotides not matched to a gene: 3. The CDR3 bases are TGTGCCAGCAGTGATCCGACTAGCGGGGGCACAGATACGCAGTATTTT. Protein: CASSDPTSGGTDTQYF.

This clonotype was observed at least ten times. The genes are TRBV20-1 and TRBJ1-5, with D possibly matching TRBD1 (5 bases). The CDR3 consists of 18 residues. V dropped 0 bases and J dropped 0 bases, with 18 bases sitting between them. Germline CDR1 is DFQATT and CDR2 is SNEGSKA (reference sequence). The CDR3 bases are TGCAGTGCTAGAGATCGGGGACGGGGGACCTATAGCAATCAGCCCCAGCATTTT. This translates into CSARDRGRGTYSNQPQHF.

About this clonotype: A read error may be the cause here, since a much bigger clone is one base away. V usage is TRBV12-3 or TRBV12-4 and J usage is TRBJ1-1; D gene ambiguous. V lost 6 bases and J lost 0, with 14 bases in between. This CDR3 has 15 amino acids. The CDR3 loop reads CASSVSGPVNTEAFF. As DNA, the CDR3 is TGTGCCAGCAGCGTCTCCGGGCCCGTGAACACTGAAGCTTTCTTT.

This clonotype showed up many times. CDR3 nucleotide sequence: TGTGCCACCCTCACAGGGACAAACACCGGGGAGCTGTTTTTT. Translating gives CATLTGTNTGELFF. The rearrangement links TRBV24-1 to TRBJ2-2, with D possibly matching TRBD1 (6 bases). There are 14 residues in the CDR3. Germline CDR1 reads KGHDR; CDR2 reads SFDVKD. Between the trimmed V and J ends, which lost 9 bases and 2 bases, there was a span of 12 bases.

This clonotype was seen repeatedly, ten times or more. The V gene is TRBV7-8, the J gene TRBJ1-6, with TRBD1 matching 7 bases. The CDR3 has 15 amino acids. In germline, CDR1 is SGHVS, CDR2 FQNEAQ. Unmatched junction bases numbered 6, after V lost 4 bases and J lost 6 bases. The CDR3 DNA sequence: TGTGCCAGCAGCTCCAGACAGGGTTTTAATTCACCCCTCCACTTT. Its protein is CASSSRQGFNSPLHF.

This clonotype was seen many times. V gene TRBV4-1 combines with J gene TRBJ2-7; TRBD1 is a possible D gene (6 bases). This CDR3 is built from 14 residues. Trimming cost V 0 bases and J 2 bases, with 8 bases left between them. Germline CDR1 is MGHRA and CDR2 is YSYEKL. The CDR3 DNA reads TGCGCCAGCAGCCAAGATCAGGGGACCTACGAGCAGTACTTC. Protein sequence: CASSQDQGTYEQYF.

The J gene is TRBJ1-6, the V gene TRBV20-1; 7 bases match TRBD1. With V trimmed by 0 bases and J by 7 bases, 12 bases remained unmatched. CDR3 length: 17 residues. CDR1 and CDR2 (germline): DFQATT, SNEGSKA (reference sequence). The CDR3 protein is CSARDLPGRGINSPLHF. CDR3 nucleotides: TGCAGTGCTAGAGATCTTCCTGGCAGGGGGATCAATTCACCCCTCCACTTT.

V gene TRBV6-1 combines with J gene TRBJ1-5; the D is unclear. The CDR3 is made up of 16 amino acids. Germline CDR1 and CDR2: MNHNS and SASEGT. V dropped 8 bases and J dropped 4 bases, with 21 bases sitting between them. In DNA form, the CDR3 reads TGTGCCAGCTCCCCGCGAGGCGGGTTGCTTAATCAGCCCCAGCATTTT. This gives the protein CASSPRGGLLNQPQHF.

This clonotype appeared many times. The rearrangement uses TRBV11-2 and TRBJ2-2; TRBD1 is a possible D gene (6 bases). This CDR3 comprises 15 residues. In germline, CDR1 is SGHAT, CDR2 FQNNGV. V was trimmed by 5 bases and J by 4 bases, leaving 14 bases between them. Written as DNA, the CDR3 is TGTGCCAGCAGCCCGCAGGGGTTCGGCACCGGGGAGCTGTTTTTT. Its protein is CASSPQGFGTGELFF.

This clonotype occurred many times. This chain uses TRBV20-1 with TRBJ2-7, with 9 bases fitting TRBD1. Germline V lookup: CDR1 DFQATT, CDR2 SNEGSKA (reference sequence). There are 12 residues in the CDR3. The V and J ends lost 5 bases and 4 bases, in that order; junction bases with no gene match: 3. Here the CDR3 DNA reads TGCAGTGCTGGAGGACAGGGGTACGAGCAGTACTTC. Residues: CSAGGQGYEQYF.

This clonotype was seen ten or more times. The J gene is TRBJ2-5, the V gene TRBV6-2 or TRBV6-3, with 13 nucleotides matching TRBD2. This CDR3 spans 20 amino acids. Losses at the gene ends were 7 bases for V and 5 bases for J; bases not matched to a gene: 22. CDR1 and CDR2 from the germline V gene are MNHEY and SVGEGT. This CDR3 is CASTSPGGRGGLAGWETQYF. The CDR3 DNA reads as TGTGCCAGCACCTCTCCGGGTGGCAGGGGGGGACTAGCGGGATGGGAGACCCAGTACTTC.

In this sample, this clonotype turned up many times. The chain recombines TRBV28 with TRBJ2-7; D not certain. V gave up 5 bases and J gave up 1 base, with 6 bases separating them. Germline loops: CDR1 MDHEN, CDR2 SYDVKM. This CDR3 is 12 amino acids long. The chain's CDR3 is CASSARSYEQYF. CDR3 bases: TGTGCCAGCAGTGCGCGTTCCTACGAGCAGTACTTC.